Presented here are 24 T cell receptor beta chains from one specimen sequenced in a study of cytomegalovirus exposure and HLA in healthy donors. This PCR relied on a set of 60 Vbeta primers and 13 Jbeta primers. The assay was immunoSEQ multiplex PCR, and TCRdb's table has in-frame clones only and misses some. The sample holds under 130,000 clones, 70% seen once. The sequenced material came from PBMCs. Receptors were obtained from a man between 35 and 55 years old in good health and CMV-seropositive.

The CDR3 nucleotides read TGTGCCAGCACCCGGTCGTCGTACCGGGATACAGATACGCAGTATTTT. Protein: CASTRSSYRDTDTQYF. The chain employs TRBV7-9 and TRBJ2-3; D may be TRBD2 (5 bases). The CDR3 contains 16 residues. Looked up from germline, CDR1 is SEHNR and CDR2 is FQNEAQ (reference sequence). Trimming shortened V by 7 bases and J by 3 bases, and 20 bases separated the two germline ends.

The chain uses TRBV2 and TRBJ1-5; possibly TRBD1 for D (6 bases). The germline gives CDR1 SNHLY, CDR2 FYNNEI. With 7 bases removed from V and 4 bases from J, the gap between germline ends came to 14 bases. CDR3 length: 14 residues. In DNA, the CDR3 is TGTGCCAGCACCCTGAGGGGGGGGAATCAGCCCCAGCATTTT. This translates into CASTLRGGNQPQHF. Supplemented by reference TRBV2 and TRBJ1-5, the full variable domain reads EPEVTQTPSHQVTQMGQEVILRCVPISNHLYFYWYRQILGQKVEFLVSFYNNEISEKSEIFDDQFSVERPDGSNFTLKIRSTKLEDSAMYFCASTLRGGNQPQHFGDGTRLSIL.

V and J are TRBV5-1 and TRBJ2-7, with 7 bases matching TRBD1. V trimming: 3 bases; J trimming: 6 bases; junction bases outside the gene matches: 3. CDR3 length equals 12 residues. Germline lookup yields CDR1 SGHRS and CDR2 YFSETQ. This chain's CDR3 is CASSWTGSEQYF. CDR3 DNA sequence: TGCGCCAGCAGCTGGACAGGCTCCGAGCAGTACTTC.

This chain connects TRBV2 to TRBJ2-7; no reliable D call. The CDR3 sequence is 12 residues long. The V and J ends lost 7 bases and 3 bases respectively, with 10 bases between them. The germline V gene encodes CDR1 SNHLY and CDR2 FYNNEI. CDR3 loop: CASTLSVYEQYF. The CDR3, as DNA: TGTGCCAGCACCCTTAGTGTCTACGAGCAGTACTTC.

This clone was detected a few times. J is TRBJ2-6 and V is TRBV19; D not certain. Between the trimmed V and J ends, which lost 3 bases and 0 bases, there was a span of 9 bases. Looked up from germline, CDR1 is LNHDA and CDR2 is SQIVND (reference sequence). There are 16 residues in the CDR3. The DNA of the CDR3 is TGTGCCAGTAGTATCTCCGGGTTCTCTGGGGCCAACGTCCTGACTTTC. It codes for CASSISGFSGANVLTF.

This clone was observed a handful of times. The CDR3 protein is CASSTGQLAYGYTF. The CDR3 DNA reads TGTGCCAGTAGTACCGGACAGTTGGCCTATGGCTACACCTTC. The chain uses TRBV19 and TRBJ1-2, with D perhaps TRBD1 (6 bases). CDR3 length equals 14 residues. The germline CDR1 and CDR2 sequences are LNHDA and SQIVND (reference sequence). Trimming took 4 bases from V and 4 from J, leaving 13 bases between them.

J is TRBJ2-3 and V is TRBV5-6, with no clear D. The CDR3 has 17 residues. Germline V gives CDR1 SGHDT, CDR2 YYEEEE. Trimming pared 1 base from V and 3 bases from J, leaving 18 bases between. CDR3 sequence: CASSLIGSPSGTDTQYF. Written as DNA, the CDR3 is TGTGCCAGCAGCTTGATAGGATCACCTTCAGGAACAGATACGCAGTATTTT.

This chain uses TRBV5-4 with TRBJ2-5, with 10 bases lining up with TRBD1. CDR1 and CDR2 from the germline V gene are SGHNT and YYREEE (reference sequence). After removal of 6 bases from V and 1 base from J, the junction contained 6 bases not matched to a gene. The CDR3 runs to 15 residues. This CDR3 reads CASIDRTGGQETQYF. Written as DNA, the CDR3 is TGTGCCAGCATTGATAGGACAGGGGGCCAAGAGACCCAGTACTTC.

The chain employs TRBV6-5 and TRBJ2-1; 8 nucleotides line up with TRBD1. With 0 bases clipped from V and 8 bases from J, the junction kept 6 bases outside the gene matches. The CDR3 is 15 residues long. CDR1 MNHEY and CDR2 SVGAGI come from the germline V gene. The DNA of the CDR3 is TGTGCCAGCAGTTACTCCTGGACAGGGAGCGATGAGCAGTTCTTC. Its translation is CASSYSWTGSDEQFF.

A few counts support this clone. V gene TRBV5-4 combines with J gene TRBJ1-4, with unresolved D. The CDR3 runs to 14 residues. Germline V gene lookup returns CDR1 SGHNT and CDR2 YYREEE (reference sequence). The V and J ends lost 3 bases and 4 bases respectively, with 10 bases between them. The CDR3 nucleotides read TGTGCCAGCAGCTCCGGGGTTCTTAATGAAAAACTGTTTTTT. It codes for CASSSGVLNEKLFF.

The CDR3 DNA sequence: TGTGCCAGCAGCGTTGATTGGACAAGTCGTAATGAGCAGTTCTTC. Translated, it gives CASSVDWTSRNEQFF. The V gene is TRBV9, the J gene TRBJ2-1; maybe TRBD1 (5 bases). The CDR3 is 15 amino acids. V lost 2 bases, J lost 7 bases, and 16 bases lay in between. The germline CDR1 and CDR2 sequences are SGDLS and YYNGEE.

The chain links TRBV6-5 to TRBJ1-1, with unresolved D. The V end was cut by 2 bases, the J end by 11 bases, with 15 bases between. The CDR3 spans 13 residues. Per germline, CDR1 MNHEY and CDR2 SVGAGI. Here the CDR3 DNA reads TGTGCCAGCAGTTACCCCAACGGTGGAGGCGCTTTCTTT. Its translation: CASSYPNGGGAFF.

This chain connects TRBV7-9 to TRBJ1-1, with no clear D. The CDR3 is made up of 15 amino acids. The germline V gene has CDR1 SEHNR and CDR2 FQNEAQ (reference sequence). Trimming cost V 5 bases and J 0 bases, with 13 bases left between them. CDR3 in DNA: TGTGCCAGCAGCCCCCCGACGGGGATGAACACTGAAGCTTTCTTT. It yields the protein CASSPPTGMNTEAFF.

There are a few counts of this clone. The chain is built from TRBV19 and TRBJ1-6; TRBD1 agrees at 8 bases. With 4 bases clipped from V and 10 bases from J, the junction kept 15 bases outside the gene matches. Germline V CDR1 and CDR2: LNHDA, SQIVND (reference sequence). This CDR3 region has 17 residues. The CDR3: CASSTPGTGGFNSPLHF. For the CDR3, the DNA is TGTGCCAGTAGTACTCCCGGGACAGGAGGATTCAACTCACCCCTCCACTTT.

The chain couples TRBV28 to TRBJ2-7; D possibly corresponds to TRBD1 (7 bases). The germline V and J ends were trimmed by 7 bases and 2 bases, with 15 bases remaining between them. This CDR3 comprises 14 residues. Germline CDR1 MDHEN, CDR2 SYDVKM. The CDR3 DNA reads TGTGCCAGCACAGGGGGGCGAGGGCCCTACGAGCAGTACTTC. The encoded protein is CASTGGRGPYEQYF.

This clone was detected only a few times. CDR3 nucleotide sequence: TGCGCCAGCAGCTTGATGAGTTCTAATGAAAAACTGTTTTTT. This codes for CASSLMSSNEKLFF. The V and J genes are TRBV5-1 and TRBJ1-4; unclear D gene. From germline, CDR1 is SGHRS and CDR2 YFSETQ. This CDR3 spans 14 amino acids. Trimming left V 1 base short and J 3 bases short, with 7 bases between. The whole variable domain, filled in from reference TRBV5-1 and TRBJ1-4, reads KAGVTQTPRYLIKTRGQQVTLSCSPISGHRSVSWYQQTPGQGLQFLFEYFSETQRNKGNFPGRFSGRQFSNSRSEMNVSTLELGDSALYLCASSLMSSNEKLFFGSGTQLSVL.

The gene calls are TRBV4-2 and TRBJ2-1; D might be TRBD2 (6 bases). Germline CDR1 is LGHNA and CDR2 is YNFKEQ. The CDR3 sequence is 15 residues long. Between the trimmed V and J ends, which lost 4 bases and 0 bases, there was a span of 10 bases. CDR3 sequence: CASSLGDFSYNEQFF. CDR3 in DNA: TGTGCCAGCAGCCTGGGGGACTTCTCCTACAATGAGCAGTTCTTC.

The V call is TRBV5-4, the J call TRBJ1-1; D is uncertain. The CDR3 has 13 amino acids. V lost 0 bases and J 1 base, leaving 4 bases between the germline ends. Germline V CDR1 and CDR2: SGHNT, YYREEE (reference sequence). The CDR3 reads CASSLGRNTEAFF. The DNA of the CDR3 is TGTGCCAGCAGCTTGGGCAGGAACACTGAAGCTTTCTTT.

V is TRBV5-1 and J is TRBJ2-1, with D perhaps matching TRBD1 (5 bases). This CDR3 contains 13 residues. The V gene lost 2 bases and the J gene lost 6 bases, with 9 bases spanning the gap. In germline, CDR1 is SGHRS, CDR2 YFSETQ. CDR3 nucleotide sequence: TGCGCCAGCAGCTTAGGTGGGGCCAATGAGCAGTTCTTC. It codes for CASSLGGANEQFF.

The V gene is TRBV7-9, the J gene TRBJ1-2; 9 bases are a match to TRBD1. Germline values: CDR1 SEHNR, CDR2 FQNEAQ (reference sequence). With 4 bases clipped from V and 7 bases from J, the junction kept 7 bases outside the gene matches. The CDR3 contains 14 residues. CDR3 loop: CASSSGQGRGGYTF. The CDR3 nucleotides read TGTGCCAGCAGCTCGGGACAGGGAAGAGGTGGCTACACCTTC.

V usage is TRBV7-2 and J usage is TRBJ2-2; D is perhaps TRBD1 (5 bases). Germline V gene data show CDR1 as SGHTA and CDR2 as FQGNSA. Deletions cut 6 bases from V and 9 bases from J, with 11 bases between. The CDR3 totals 12 residues. The CDR3 protein is CASSSQGRELFF. CDR3 in DNA: TGTGCCAGCAGTTCGCAGGGTCGGGAGCTGTTTTTT. The variable domain in full, with the rest retrieved from reference TRBV7-2 and TRBJ2-2, is GAGVSQSPSNKVTEKGKDVELRCDPISGHTALYWYRQSLGQGLEFLIYFQGNSAPDKSGLPSDRFSAERTGGSVSTLTIQRTQQEDSAVYLCASSSQGRELFFGEGSRLTVL.

This chain connects TRBV7-9 to TRBJ2-2; 7 nucleotides line up with TRBD2. V trimming: 5 bases; J trimming: 5 bases; junction bases outside the gene matches: 5. The CDR3 runs to 14 residues. Germline V lookup: CDR1 SEHNR, CDR2 FQNEAQ (reference sequence). The CDR3 region is CASSQGAGTGELFF. DNA for the CDR3: TGTGCCAGCAGCCAAGGAGCGGGAACCGGGGAGCTGTTTTTT.

The gene calls are TRBV10-1 and TRBJ2-1; TRBD2 agrees at 10 bases. Germline-derived CDR1 and CDR2 are WNHNN and SYGVQD (reference sequence). This CDR3 is 15 amino acids long. Trimming at V came to 3 bases and at J to 7 bases, leaving 6 bases not matched to a gene. This CDR3 reads CASSEEAGGDNEQFF. In nucleotides, the CDR3 is TGCGCCAGCAGTGAAGAAGCGGGAGGGGATAATGAGCAGTTCTTC.

This chain connects TRBV9 to TRBJ2-7; no clear D. Trimming stripped 0 bases from V and 2 bases from J, with 9 bases between. There are 14 residues in the CDR3. The germline V gene encodes CDR1 SGDLS and CDR2 YYNGEE. CDR3 nucleotides: TGTGCCAGCAGCGTAGACAGTGTCGCCTACGAGCAGTACTTC. It is translated as CASSVDSVAYEQYF.